Listed below are T cell receptor beta chains from one sample, sequenced in a study of cytomegalovirus exposure and HLA in healthy donors. Only in-frame clones appear in the TCRdb table, and some are missing; sequencing was by immunoSEQ multiplex PCR. The sample lists about 130,000 clones, 80% to 85% occurring once. Input material: PBMCs. The receptors shown here come from a human donor in good health. The CDR3 runs from the conserved cysteine through the conserved F or W. Fields, in order: V gene, D gene, clone size, J gene, CDR3 protein, CDR3 DNA. The D gene is left open where the match is weak. Rows may omit the clone size; those that give it use once, few, many or a size class.

>TRBV15|NA|NA|TRBJ2-7
CATSSARVYEQYF
TGTGCCACCAGCAGCGCGAGAGTGTACGAGCAGTACTTC
>TRBV19|NA|NA|TRBJ1-2
CASSRSGYGYTF
TGTGCCAGTAGTCGGTCCGGGTATGGCTACACCTTC
>TRBV9|TRBD1|NA|TRBJ1-2
CASSEGTGKTCTF
TGTGCCAGCAGCGAGGGGACAGGGAAGACCTGCACCTTC
>TRBV5-6|TRBD2|NA|TRBJ2-5
CASSHPGLAGGYLETQYF
TGTGCCAGCAGCCACCCCGGACTAGCGGGGGGGTACTTGGAGACCCAGTACTTC
>TRBV7-9|TRBD2|NA|TRBJ2-7
CASSLPPGLAAPYEQYF
TGTGCCAGCAGCTTACCCCCGGGACTAGCGGCCCCCTACGAGCAGTACTTC
>TRBV11-3|NA|NA|TRBJ1-3
CASSSDSHSGNTIYF
TGTGCCAGCAGCTCCGACAGCCACTCTGGAAACACCATATATTTT
>TRBV4-2|TRBD1|NA|TRBJ1-5
CASSSQGAQPQHF
TGTGCCAGCAGCTCCCAGGGGGCCCAGCCCCAGCATTTT
>TRBV14|NA|NA|TRBJ1-6
CASSQGSAGNNSPLHF
TGTGCCAGCAGCCAAGGGTCAGCAGGGAACAATTCACCCCTCCACTTT
>TRBV21-1|NA|few|TRBJ2-1
CASSKDNRGEQFF
TGTGCCAGCAGCAAAGACAACCGAGGGGAGCAGTTCTTC
>TRBV18|NA|NA|TRBJ1-1
CASSPWVGQNTEAFF
TGTGCCAGCTCACCTTGGGTGGGACAGAACACTGAAGCTTTCTTT
>TRBV4-1|NA|once|TRBJ2-7
CASSQDRAGGPYEQYF
TGCGCCAGCAGCCAAGATCGGGCCGGGGGGCCCTACGAGCAGTACTTC
>TRBV6-6|TRBD1|NA|TRBJ1-6
CASSYPGQGINSPLHF
TGTGCCAGCAGTTATCCGGGACAGGGGATTAATTCACCCCTCCACTTT
>TRBV9|NA|NA|TRBJ1-3
CASSAADTYLASGNTIYF
TGTGCCAGCAGCGCGGCGGACACCTACTTGGCCTCTGGAAACACCATATATTTT
>TRBV27|TRBD1|once|TRBJ2-3
CASSLLQGWGDTQYF
TGTGCCAGCAGTTTATTACAGGGGTGGGGAGATACGCAGTATTTT
>TRBV27|TRBD2|once|TRBJ2-7
CASSLRLGLAGRQYF
TGTGCCAGCAGTCTACGATTAGGACTAGCGGGGAGGCAGTACTTC
>TRBV27|TRBD2|NA|TRBJ2-2
CASSFSAPGTSGYTGELFF
TGTGCCAGCAGTTTTTCCGCCCCCGGGACTAGCGGATACACCGGGGAGCTGTTTTTT
>TRBV6-1|NA|NA|TRBJ1-5
CASGAGTTSNQPQHF
TGTGCCAGCGGGGCCGGGACAACTAGCAATCAGCCCCAGCATTTT
>TRBV27|TRBD1|once|TRBJ2-1
CASSLRSTGHEQFF
TGTGCCAGCAGTTTACGGTCGACAGGGCATGAGCAGTTCTTC
>TRBV18|TRBD1|NA|TRBJ2-7
CASSPTGGTSYEQYF
TGTGCCAGCTCGCCGACAGGGGGGACATCCTACGAGCAGTACTTC
>TRBV12-5|TRBD2|NA|TRBJ2-3
CASGSAGGGTDTQYF
TGTGCTAGTGGTTCAGCGGGGGGAGGCACAGATACGCAGTATTTT
>TRBV9|TRBD2|NA|TRBJ2-7
CASSLSGGAPYEQYF
TGTGCCAGCAGCCTGAGCGGGGGGGCCCCCTACGAGCAGTACTTC
>TRBV6-6|NA|NA|TRBJ2-7
CASRRGRAYEQYF
TGTGCCAGCAGAAGGGGAAGGGCCTACGAGCAGTACTTC
>TRBV19|NA|NA|TRBJ2-3
CASSIGGVITDTQYF
TGTGCCAGTAGTATTGGCGGGGTAATCACAGATACGCAGTATTTT
>TRBV4-2|NA|few|TRBJ1-6
CASSHQTGVNSPLHF
TGTGCCAGCAGCCATCAGACAGGCGTTAATTCACCCCTCCACTTT
>TRBV27|NA|once|TRBJ1-2
CASSLSLDSSRGYTF
TGTGCCAGCAGTTTATCGCTCGACAGTTCCCGTGGCTACACCTTC
>TRBV7-9|TRBD2|NA|TRBJ2-7
CASSSEAGGREQYF
TGTGCCAGCAGCTCCGAAGCGGGGGGGCGCGAGCAGTACTTC
>TRBV9|NA|NA|TRBJ2-1
CASSVESSGISNEQFF
TGTGCCAGCAGCGTAGAGAGTAGCGGTATCAGCAATGAGCAGTTCTTC
>TRBV5-1|TRBD2|NA|TRBJ2-7
CASSAGGWYSYEQYF
TGCGCCAGCAGCGCCGGGGGGTGGTACTCCTACGAGCAGTACTTC
>TRBV28|TRBD1|NA|TRBJ2-1
CASLTGLFGNEQFF
TGTGCCAGCCTGACAGGGCTTTTTGGCAATGAGCAGTTCTTC
>TRBV19|TRBD2|NA|TRBJ2-1
CASSMFSGGDRGYEQFF
TGTGCCAGTAGTATGTTTAGCGGGGGGGATCGCGGCTATGAGCAGTTCTTC
>TRBV10-2|TRBD1|NA|TRBJ1-1
CASRRQGADTEAFF
TGCGCCAGCAGAAGACAGGGAGCAGATACTGAAGCTTTCTTT
>TRBV10-1|NA|NA|TRBJ2-1
CASSEGGFEQFF
TGCGCCAGCAGTGAAGGCGGATTTGAGCAGTTCTTC
>TRBV6-5|TRBD1|NA|TRBJ1-2
CASSRTGADYGYTF
TGTGCCAGCAGTCGGACAGGGGCCGATTATGGCTACACCTTC
>TRBV2|NA|NA|TRBJ2-2
CASVRGWDTGELFF
TGTGCCAGCGTCAGGGGCTGGGACACCGGGGAGCTGTTTTTT
>TRBV14|NA|NA|TRBJ2-1
CASSSYSRLSIGNEQFF
TGTGCCAGCAGCTCCTACTCCCGACTATCAATTGGTAATGAGCAGTTCTTC
>TRBV5-4|NA|NA|TRBJ2-2
CASSQEEGGPNTGELFF
TGTGCCAGCAGCCAAGAAGAGGGCGGACCGAACACCGGGGAGCTGTTTTTT
>TRBV10-1|NA|NA|TRBJ2-7
CASSENVVGLSNHEQYF
TGCGCCAGCAGTGAGAACGTCGTTGGACTTTCGAATCACGAGCAGTACTTC
>TRBV2|TRBD2|once|TRBJ2-1
CASSELLAGPNYNEQFF
TGTGCCAGCAGTGAACTGCTAGCGGGACCTAACTACAATGAGCAGTTCTTC
>TRBV19|NA|NA|TRBJ1-5
CASSINERVLAQHF
TGTGCCAGTAGTATTAATGAGCGGGTCCTGGCCCAGCATTTT
>TRBV2|NA|NA|TRBJ2-1
CASSESSRLDEQFF
TGTGCCAGCAGTGAAAGTTCTCGGTTGGATGAGCAGTTCTTC
>TRBV15|NA|NA|TRBJ1-4
CATSGLQGGEKLFF
TGTGCCACCAGCGGACTGCAGGGAGGGGAAAAACTGTTTTTT
>TRBV6-5|TRBD2|NA|TRBJ2-1
CASSVRDYKNEQFF
TGTGCCAGCTCGGTTCGGGACTACAAAAATGAGCAGTTCTTC
>TRBV6-1|NA|few|TRBJ1-2
CASSSTGDYGYTF
TGTGCCAGCAGTTCAACAGGAGACTATGGCTACACCTTC
>TRBV15|TRBD1|once|TRBJ2-7
CATSRSGDRGPEQYF
TGTGCCACCAGCAGATCGGGGGACAGGGGGCCCGAGCAGTACTTC
>TRBV19|NA|NA|TRBJ1-4
CASRSVYTSDEKLFF
TGTGCCAGTAGAAGCGTCTACACTTCTGATGAAAAACTGTTTTTT
>TRBV5-1|NA|NA|TRBJ2-5
CASGPGVGETQYF
TGCGCCAGCGGCCCGGGGGTAGGGGAGACCCAGTACTTC
>TRBV4-2|TRBD2|once|TRBJ2-5
CASSQGGGGLQETQYF
TGTGCCAGCAGCCAAGGTGGCGGGGGGCTCCAAGAGACCCAGTACTTC
>TRBV7-6|NA|few|TRBJ1-1
CASRLGGGTEAFF
TGTGCCAGCAGGTTGGGGGGTGGGACTGAAGCTTTCTTT
>TRBV7-3|NA|NA|TRBJ2-6
CASSLMPGTGANVLTF
TGTGCCAGCAGCTTAATGCCGGGAACTGGGGCCAACGTCCTGACTTTC
>TRBV5-4|NA|NA|TRBJ1-1
CASSFSSGNTEAFF
TGTGCCAGCAGCTTTTCGTCAGGGAACACTGAAGCTTTCTTT
>TRBV7-9|TRBD1|once|TRBJ1-6
CASSPRTGNSPLHF
TGTGCCAGCAGCCCTAGGACAGGGAATTCACCCCTCCACTTT
>TRBV18|NA|NA|TRBJ1-6
CASSPDTENSPLHF
TGTGCCAGCTCACCAGACACAGAGAATTCACCCCTCCACTTT
>TRBV6-6|TRBD1|NA|TRBJ1-1
CASSRDREVGTEAFF
TGTGCCAGCAGTCGAGACAGGGAAGTAGGCACTGAAGCTTTCTTT
>TRBV7-8|TRBD1|NA|TRBJ1-2
CASSFTGRTGQGYGYTF
TGTGCCAGCAGCTTTACGGGGAGGACAGGTCAAGGGTATGGCTACACCTTC
>TRBV18|NA|few|TRBJ1-2
CASSPMGEDIHGYTF
TGTGCCAGCTCACCAATGGGTGAGGACATCCATGGCTACACCTTC
>TRBV11-2|TRBD2|NA|TRBJ2-2
CASSRPTSGGSTGELFF
TGTGCCAGCAGCCGACCGACTAGCGGGGGATCAACCGGGGAGCTGTTTTTT
>TRBV7-9|TRBD1|NA|TRBJ2-5
CASSSGGQGRTQYF
TGTGCCAGCAGCTCGGGGGGACAGGGACGGACCCAGTACTTC
>TRBV7-2|NA|NA|TRBJ2-3
CASSLGPSTDTQYF
TGTGCCAGCAGCTTGGGCCCCTCCACAGATACGCAGTATTTT